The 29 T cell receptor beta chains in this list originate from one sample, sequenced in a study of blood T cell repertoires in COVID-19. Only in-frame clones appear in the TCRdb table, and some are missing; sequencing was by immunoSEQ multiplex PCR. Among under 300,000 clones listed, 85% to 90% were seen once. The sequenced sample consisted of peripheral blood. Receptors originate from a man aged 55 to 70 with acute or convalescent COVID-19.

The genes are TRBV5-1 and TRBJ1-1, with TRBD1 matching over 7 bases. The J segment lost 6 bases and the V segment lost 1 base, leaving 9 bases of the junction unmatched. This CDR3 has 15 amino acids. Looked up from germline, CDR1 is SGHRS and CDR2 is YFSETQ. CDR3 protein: CASSLTRQGGPEAFF. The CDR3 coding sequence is TGCGCCAGCAGCTTGACGCGACAGGGTGGCCCTGAAGCTTTCTTT.

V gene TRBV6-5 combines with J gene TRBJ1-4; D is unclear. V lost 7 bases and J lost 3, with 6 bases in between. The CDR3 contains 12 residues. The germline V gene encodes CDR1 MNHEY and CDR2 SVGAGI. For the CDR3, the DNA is TGTGCCAGCACGGGAGCTAATGAAAAACTGTTTTTT. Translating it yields CASTGANEKLFF.

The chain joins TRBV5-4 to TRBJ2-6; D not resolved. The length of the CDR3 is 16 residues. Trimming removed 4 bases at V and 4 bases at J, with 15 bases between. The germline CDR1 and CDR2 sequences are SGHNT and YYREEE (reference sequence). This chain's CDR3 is CASSQSQARGANVLTF. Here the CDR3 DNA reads TGTGCCAGCAGCCAATCCCAAGCTAGGGGGGCCAACGTCCTGACTTTC.

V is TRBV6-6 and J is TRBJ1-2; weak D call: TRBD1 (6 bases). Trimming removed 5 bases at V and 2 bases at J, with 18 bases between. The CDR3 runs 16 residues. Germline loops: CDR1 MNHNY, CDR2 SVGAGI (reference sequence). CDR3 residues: CASSPTVRQANYGYTF. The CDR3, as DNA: TGTGCCAGCAGTCCCACCGTCCGACAGGCCAACTATGGCTACACCTTC.

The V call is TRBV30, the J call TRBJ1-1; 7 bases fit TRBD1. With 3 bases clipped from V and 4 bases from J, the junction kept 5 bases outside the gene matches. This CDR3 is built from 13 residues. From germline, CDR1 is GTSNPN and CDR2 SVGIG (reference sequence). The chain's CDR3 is CAWSRQGGTEAFF. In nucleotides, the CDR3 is TGTGCCTGGAGCCGGCAGGGGGGCACTGAAGCTTTCTTT.

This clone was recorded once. DNA for the CDR3: TGTGCCAGCAGTTGGGGACTAGCGGGAGTGGAGACCCAGTACTTC. It yields the protein CASSWGLAGVETQYF. The genes are TRBV28 and TRBJ2-5; 14 bases map to TRBD2. CDR3 length: 15 amino acids. Losses at the gene ends were 4 bases for V and 5 bases for J; bases not matched to a gene: 3. CDR1 and CDR2 (germline): MDHEN, SYDVKM.

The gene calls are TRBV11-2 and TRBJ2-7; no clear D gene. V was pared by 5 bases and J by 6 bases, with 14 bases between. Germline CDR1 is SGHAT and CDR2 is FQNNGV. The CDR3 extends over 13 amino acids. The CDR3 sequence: CASSLHRSTEQYF. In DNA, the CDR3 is TGTGCCAGCAGCCTTCACCGGAGCACCGAGCAGTACTTC.

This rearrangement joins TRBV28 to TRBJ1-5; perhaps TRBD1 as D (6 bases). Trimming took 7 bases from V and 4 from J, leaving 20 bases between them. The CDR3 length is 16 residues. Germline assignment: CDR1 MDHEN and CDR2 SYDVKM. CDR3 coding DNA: TGTGCCAGCATCCAAGGCCTCAGGGGTGGGAATCAGCCCCAGCATTTT. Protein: CASIQGLRGGNQPQHF.

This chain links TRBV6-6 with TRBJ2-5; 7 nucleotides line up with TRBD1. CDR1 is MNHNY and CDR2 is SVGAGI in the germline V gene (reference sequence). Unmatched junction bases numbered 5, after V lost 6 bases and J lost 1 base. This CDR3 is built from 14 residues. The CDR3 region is CASRATGPQETQYF. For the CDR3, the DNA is TGTGCCAGCAGGGCGACAGGGCCCCAAGAGACCCAGTACTTC.

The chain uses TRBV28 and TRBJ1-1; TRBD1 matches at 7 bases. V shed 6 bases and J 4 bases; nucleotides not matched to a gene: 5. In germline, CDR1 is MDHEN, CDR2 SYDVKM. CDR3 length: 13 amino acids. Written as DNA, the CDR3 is TGTGCCAGCAGGTCTCCAGGGGGCACTGAAGCTTTCTTT. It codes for CASRSPGGTEAFF.

The CDR3 region is CASSLKGGRGLSEAFF. CDR3 bases: TGTGCCAGTAGTCTTAAAGGCGGCAGGGGGCTGTCTGAAGCTTTCTTT. V and J are TRBV19 and TRBJ1-1, with 8 bases identical to TRBD1. Per germline, CDR1 LNHDA and CDR2 SQIVND (reference sequence). The CDR3 has 16 amino acids. Losses at the gene ends were 5 bases for V and 6 bases for J; bases not matched to a gene: 14.

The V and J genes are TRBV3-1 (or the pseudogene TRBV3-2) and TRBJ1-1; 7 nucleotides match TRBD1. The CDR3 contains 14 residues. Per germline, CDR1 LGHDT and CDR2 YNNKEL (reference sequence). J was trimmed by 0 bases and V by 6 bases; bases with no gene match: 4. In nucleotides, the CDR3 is TGTGCCAGCAGACCGACAGGGATGAACACTGAAGCTTTCTTT. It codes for CASRPTGMNTEAFF.

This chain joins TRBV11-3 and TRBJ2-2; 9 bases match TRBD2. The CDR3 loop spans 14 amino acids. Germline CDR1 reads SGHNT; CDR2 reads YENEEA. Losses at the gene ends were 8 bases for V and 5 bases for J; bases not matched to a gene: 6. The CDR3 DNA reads TGTGCCAGCGCCCGGACTAGCGTTACCGGGGAGCTGTTTTTT. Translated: CASARTSVTGELFF.

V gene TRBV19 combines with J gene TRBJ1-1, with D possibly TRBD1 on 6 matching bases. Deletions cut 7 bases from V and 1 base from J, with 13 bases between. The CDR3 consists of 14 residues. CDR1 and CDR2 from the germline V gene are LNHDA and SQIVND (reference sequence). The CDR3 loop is CASIQGNWNTEAFF. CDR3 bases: TGTGCCAGTATTCAGGGGAACTGGAACACTGAAGCTTTCTTT.

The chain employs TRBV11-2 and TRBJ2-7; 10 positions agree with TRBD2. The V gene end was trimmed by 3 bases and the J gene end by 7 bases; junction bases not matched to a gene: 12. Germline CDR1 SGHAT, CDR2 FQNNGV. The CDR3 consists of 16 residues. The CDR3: CASSFPFSGRRKEQYF. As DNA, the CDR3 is TGTGCCAGCAGCTTCCCGTTTAGCGGGAGGAGGAAAGAGCAGTACTTC. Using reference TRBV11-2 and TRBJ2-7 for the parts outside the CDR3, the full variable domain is EAGVAQSPRYKIIEKRQSVAFWCNPISGHATLYWYQQILGQGPKLLIQFQNNGVVDDSQLPKDRFSAERLKGVDSTLKIQPAKLEDSAVYLCASSFPFSGRRKEQYFGPGTRLTVT.

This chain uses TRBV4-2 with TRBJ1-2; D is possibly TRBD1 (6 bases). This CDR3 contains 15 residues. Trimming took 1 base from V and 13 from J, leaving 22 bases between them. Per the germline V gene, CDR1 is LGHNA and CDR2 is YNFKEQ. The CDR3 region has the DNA TGTGCCAGCAGCCAAGTCCAGCCCGGGACACTCGTCGGCACCTTC. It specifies CASSQVQPGTLVGTF.

This CDR3 is CASSNRQATNTEAFF. The CDR3 DNA reads TGTGCCAGCAGCAACCGACAGGCGACGAACACTGAAGCTTTCTTT. The V and J genes are TRBV7-9 and TRBJ1-1; the D gene is possibly TRBD1 (6 bases). Germline assignment: CDR1 SEHNR and CDR2 FQNEAQ (reference sequence). This CDR3 spans 15 amino acids. Trimming cost V 5 bases and J 1 base, with 14 bases left between them.

The CDR3 here is CASSRQGMGEKLFF. CDR3 nucleotide sequence: TGTGCCAGCAGCAGACAGGGTATGGGTGAAAAACTGTTTTTT. The J gene is TRBJ1-4, the V gene TRBV5-6, with TRBD1 matching 7 bases. The J segment lost 7 bases and the V segment lost 4 bases, leaving 7 bases of the junction unmatched. The CDR3 has 14 residues. Germline values: CDR1 SGHDT, CDR2 YYEEEE.

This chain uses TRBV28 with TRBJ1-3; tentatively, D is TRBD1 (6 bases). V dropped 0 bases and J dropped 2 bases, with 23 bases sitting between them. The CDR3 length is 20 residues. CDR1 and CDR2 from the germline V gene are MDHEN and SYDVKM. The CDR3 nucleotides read TGTGCCAGCAGTTTATGGTTCAGGGGAAGTCGATTAAGGCCTGGAAACACCATATATTTT. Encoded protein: CASSLWFRGSRLRPGNTIYF.

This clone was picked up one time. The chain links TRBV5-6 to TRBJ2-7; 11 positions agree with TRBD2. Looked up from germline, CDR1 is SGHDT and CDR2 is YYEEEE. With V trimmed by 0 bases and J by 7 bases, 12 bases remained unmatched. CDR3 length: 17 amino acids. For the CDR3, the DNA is TGTGCCAGCAGCTTGGAACTAGGGACTAGCGGCATATTTGAGCAGTACTTC. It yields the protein CASSLELGTSGIFEQYF.

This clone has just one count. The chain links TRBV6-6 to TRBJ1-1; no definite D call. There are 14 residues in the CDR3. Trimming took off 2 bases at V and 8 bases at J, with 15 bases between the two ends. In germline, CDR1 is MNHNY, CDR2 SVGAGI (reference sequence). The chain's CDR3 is CASSYAPAGWEAFF. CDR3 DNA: TGTGCCAGCAGTTACGCCCCGGCGGGGTGGGAAGCTTTCTTT.

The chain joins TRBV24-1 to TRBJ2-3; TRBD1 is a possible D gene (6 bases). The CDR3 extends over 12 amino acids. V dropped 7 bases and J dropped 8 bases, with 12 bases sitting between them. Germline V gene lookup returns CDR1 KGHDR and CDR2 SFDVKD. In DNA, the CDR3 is TGTGCCACCAGCCCCAGGGGAGTTACGCAGTATTTT. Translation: CATSPRGVTQYF.

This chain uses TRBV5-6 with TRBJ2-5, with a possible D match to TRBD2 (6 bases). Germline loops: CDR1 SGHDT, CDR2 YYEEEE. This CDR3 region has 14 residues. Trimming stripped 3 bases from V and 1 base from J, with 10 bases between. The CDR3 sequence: CASSSGGAQETQYF. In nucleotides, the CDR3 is TGTGCCAGCAGCTCCGGAGGGGCCCAAGAGACCCAGTACTTC.

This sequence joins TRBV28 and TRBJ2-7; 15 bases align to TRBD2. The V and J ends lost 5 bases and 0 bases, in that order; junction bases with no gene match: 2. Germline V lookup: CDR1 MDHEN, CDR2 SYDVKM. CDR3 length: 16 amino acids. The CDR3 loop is CASSGTSGRFSYEQYF. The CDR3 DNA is TGTGCCAGCAGTGGGACTAGCGGGAGGTTCTCCTACGAGCAGTACTTC.

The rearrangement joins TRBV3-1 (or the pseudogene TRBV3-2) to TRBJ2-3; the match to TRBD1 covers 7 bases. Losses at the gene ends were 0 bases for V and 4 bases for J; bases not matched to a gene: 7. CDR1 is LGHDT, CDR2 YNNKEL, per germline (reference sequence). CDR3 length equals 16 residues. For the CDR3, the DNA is TGTGCCAGCAGCCAAGATCCCACAGGGGCGGCAGATACGCAGTATTTT. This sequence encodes CASSQDPTGAADTQYF.

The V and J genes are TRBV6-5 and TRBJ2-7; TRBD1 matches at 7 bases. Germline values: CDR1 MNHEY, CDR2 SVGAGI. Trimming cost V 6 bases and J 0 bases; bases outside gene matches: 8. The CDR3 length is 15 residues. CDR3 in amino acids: CASREPRQGSYEQYF. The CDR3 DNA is TGTGCCAGCAGGGAGCCCAGACAGGGCTCCTACGAGCAGTACTTC.

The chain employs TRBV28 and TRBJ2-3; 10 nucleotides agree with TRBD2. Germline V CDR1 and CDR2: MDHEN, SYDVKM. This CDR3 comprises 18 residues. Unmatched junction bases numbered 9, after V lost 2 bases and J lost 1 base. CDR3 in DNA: TGTGCCAGCAGTTTAGCAGCGGGAGGGCCAATAGGCACAGATACGCAGTATTTT. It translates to CASSLAAGGPIGTDTQYF.

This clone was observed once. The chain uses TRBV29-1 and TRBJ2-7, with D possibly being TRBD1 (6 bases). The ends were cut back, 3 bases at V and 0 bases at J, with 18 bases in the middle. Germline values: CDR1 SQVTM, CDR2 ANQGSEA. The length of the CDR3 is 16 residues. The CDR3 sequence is CSVERWLDSSSYEQYF. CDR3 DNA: TGCAGCGTTGAGAGGTGGTTGGACAGTAGCTCCTACGAGCAGTACTTC.

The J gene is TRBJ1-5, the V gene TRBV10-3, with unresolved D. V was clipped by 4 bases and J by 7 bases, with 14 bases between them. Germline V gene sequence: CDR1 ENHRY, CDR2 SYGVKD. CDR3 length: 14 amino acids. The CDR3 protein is CAISVGRDGQPQHF. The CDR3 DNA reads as TGTGCCATCAGTGTGGGCCGGGATGGGCAGCCCCAGCATTTT.